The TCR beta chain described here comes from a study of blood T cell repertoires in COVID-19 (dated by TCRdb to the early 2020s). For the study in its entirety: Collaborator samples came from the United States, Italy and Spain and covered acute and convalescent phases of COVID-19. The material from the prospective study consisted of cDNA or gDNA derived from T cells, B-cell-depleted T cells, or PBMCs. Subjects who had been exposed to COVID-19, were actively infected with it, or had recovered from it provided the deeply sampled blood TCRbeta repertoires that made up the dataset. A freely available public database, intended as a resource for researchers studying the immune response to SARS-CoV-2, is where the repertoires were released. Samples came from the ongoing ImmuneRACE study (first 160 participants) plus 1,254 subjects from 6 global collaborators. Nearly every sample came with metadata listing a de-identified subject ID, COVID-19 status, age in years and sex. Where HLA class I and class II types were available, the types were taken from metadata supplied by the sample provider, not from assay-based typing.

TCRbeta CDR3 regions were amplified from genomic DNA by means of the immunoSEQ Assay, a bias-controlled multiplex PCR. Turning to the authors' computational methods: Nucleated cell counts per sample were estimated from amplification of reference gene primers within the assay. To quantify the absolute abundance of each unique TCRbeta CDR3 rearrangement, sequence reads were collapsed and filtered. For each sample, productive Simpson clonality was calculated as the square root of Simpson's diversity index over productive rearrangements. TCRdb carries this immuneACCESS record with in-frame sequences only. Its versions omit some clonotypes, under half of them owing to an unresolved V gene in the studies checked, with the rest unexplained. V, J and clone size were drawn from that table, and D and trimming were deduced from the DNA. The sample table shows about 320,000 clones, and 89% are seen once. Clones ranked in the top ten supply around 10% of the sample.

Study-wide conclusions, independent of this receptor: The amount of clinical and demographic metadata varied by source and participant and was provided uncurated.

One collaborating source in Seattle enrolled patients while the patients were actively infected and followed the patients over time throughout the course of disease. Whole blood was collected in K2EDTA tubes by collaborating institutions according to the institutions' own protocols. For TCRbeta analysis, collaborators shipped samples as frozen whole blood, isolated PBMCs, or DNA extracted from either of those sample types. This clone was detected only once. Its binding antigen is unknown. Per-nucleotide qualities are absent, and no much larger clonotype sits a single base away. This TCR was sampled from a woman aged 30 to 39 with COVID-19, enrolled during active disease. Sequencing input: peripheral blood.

The encoded CDR3 is CSVEDETGGYGYTF. The DNA sequence is given as TGCAGCGTTGAAGATGAGACAGGGGGCTATGGCTACACCTTC. The chain is made from TRBV29-1 and TRBJ1-2, with TRBD1 identical over 9 junction bases. The V end gives up 0 bases and the J end 4 bases, leaving 3 bases in the junction not matched to a gene. The CDR1 and CDR2 encoded by the germline V gene are SQVTM and ANQGSEA. Measured from the cysteine to the phenylalanine, the CDR3 is 14 residues long. Only CDR3 DNA is held: 42 bases, read in frame from base 1.